The 13 T cell receptor beta chains given below trace back to one sample, sequenced in a study of graft-versus-host responses after intestinal transplantation. TCRdb's table, derived via immunoSEQ multiplex PCR, lists solely in-frame clones and lacks some. The repertoire has tens of thousands of clones, around 90% of them found once; the top ten carry 2% to 2.5%. No antigen has been assigned to these receptors. The material sequenced was unstimulated CD4+ T cells sorted from spleen or lymph node cells, taken before transplant. These receptors all come from a human donor who was the organ donor for an intestinal transplant.

The chain combines TRBV25-1 with TRBJ2-7; tentatively, D is TRBD2 (5 bases). This CDR3 is 15 amino acids long. V was pared by 8 bases and J by 5 bases, with 22 bases between. Germline assignment: CDR1 MGHDK and CDR2 SYGVNS. The CDR3 loop reads CASGPFTGEIHEQYF. The CDR3 nucleotides read TGTGCCAGCGGCCCTTTTACTGGGGAGATCCACGAGCAGTACTTC.

This sequence joins TRBV6-6 and TRBJ2-2, with D tentatively TRBD1 (6 bases). There are 14 residues in the CDR3. The V gene lost 6 bases and the J gene lost 5 bases, with 13 bases spanning the gap. The germline V gene has CDR1 MNHNY and CDR2 SVGAGI (reference sequence). The CDR3 DNA sequence: TGTGCCAGCAGCCTCCGGGACACGACCGGGGAGCTGTTTTTT. Translated, it gives CASSLRDTTGELFF.

The J gene is TRBJ2-5, the V gene TRBV15; 7 bases line up with TRBD2. CDR1 and CDR2 from the germline V gene are LNHNV and YYDKDF (reference sequence). Losses at the gene ends were 0 bases for V and 5 bases for J; bases not matched to a gene: 6. CDR3 length equals 15 residues. CDR3 amino acids: CATSRDGLVAETQYF. CDR3 bases: TGTGCCACCAGCAGAGATGGACTAGTCGCGGAGACCCAGTACTTC.

V and J are TRBV10-3 and TRBJ1-5; D is uncertain. V was trimmed by 4 bases and J by 0 bases, leaving 7 bases between them. Per germline, CDR1 ENHRY and CDR2 SYGVKD. The CDR3 length is 14 residues. In DNA form, the CDR3 reads TGTGCCATCAGTGGGACTTATAGCAATCAGCCCCAGCATTTT. It encodes CAISGTYSNQPQHF.

The chain joins TRBV7-3 to TRBJ2-3; perhaps TRBD2 as D (6 bases). The V end was cut by 5 bases, the J end by 11 bases, with 20 bases between. The CDR3 sequence is 14 residues long. Germline loops: CDR1 SGHTA, CDR2 FQGTGA. The CDR3 bases are TGTGCCAGCAGCCCGACTAGTACGGGGTATGGGCAGTATTTT. Encoded protein: CASSPTSTGYGQYF.

This sequence joins TRBV29-1 and TRBJ2-7, with TRBD1 identical over 10 bases. CDR1 and CDR2 from the germline V gene are SQVTM and ANQGSEA. J lost 1 base, V lost 2 bases, and 5 bases had no gene match. The CDR3 runs 15 residues. CDR3 region: CSVESWDRGSYEQYF. Written as DNA, the CDR3 is TGCAGCGTTGAATCGTGGGACAGGGGTTCCTACGAGCAGTACTTC.

The rearrangement uses TRBV18 and TRBJ2-1, with 11 bases that match TRBD1. The V gene end was trimmed by 2 bases and the J gene end by 5 bases; junction bases not matched to a gene: 2. CDR3 size: 15 residues. Per germline, CDR1 KGHSH and CDR2 LQKENI. The CDR3 coding sequence is TGTGCCAGCTCACCAGGACAGGGGGCGGACAATGAGCAGTTCTTC. Translation: CASSPGQGADNEQFF.

This clone was seen once. The V and J genes are TRBV18 and TRBJ2-2, with TRBD2 matching over 10 bases. This CDR3 contains 17 residues. CDR1 KGHSH and CDR2 LQKENI come from the germline V gene. The ends lost 4 bases at V and 4 bases at J; junction bases unmatched: 9. The CDR3 sequence: CASSLAGGPKGTGELFF. In DNA form, the CDR3 reads TGTGCCAGCTCACTAGCGGGAGGCCCAAAAGGCACCGGGGAGCTGTTTTTT.

This chain uses TRBV7-2 with TRBJ2-3; no clear D gene. Between the trimmed V and J ends, which lost 3 bases and 3 bases, there was a span of 4 bases. CDR1 is SGHTA, CDR2 FQGNSA, per germline. The CDR3 covers 12 residues. The CDR3 loop reads CASSFRTDTQYF. In DNA form, the CDR3 reads TGTGCCAGCAGCTTTAGGACAGATACGCAGTATTTT.

The CDR3 loop reads CASSSVAGGGTDTQYF. In DNA form, the CDR3 reads TGTGCCAGCAGCTCTGTAGCGGGAGGGGGCACAGATACGCAGTATTTT. V usage is TRBV13 and J usage is TRBJ2-3; 11 bases are shared with TRBD2. CDR3 length equals 16 residues. Per the germline V gene, CDR1 is PRHDT and CDR2 is FYEKMQ (reference sequence). V shed 4 bases, J shed 1 base, and the junction held 4 bases outside the gene matches.

The chain uses TRBV6-5 and TRBJ2-3; the match to TRBD2 covers 10 bases. Germline lookup yields CDR1 MNHEY and CDR2 SVGAGI. This CDR3 has 13 residues. Losses at the gene ends were 8 bases for V and 3 bases for J; bases not matched to a gene: 2. The CDR3, as DNA: TGTGCCAGCGCTAGCGGGAGAACAGATACGCAGTATTTT. It translates to CASASGRTDTQYF.

The chain links TRBV10-3 to TRBJ1-1, with D perhaps TRBD1 (5 bases). Germline assignment: CDR1 ENHRY and CDR2 SYGVKD. This CDR3 has 13 residues. V was cut by 3 bases and J by 0 bases, with 5 bases left in between. CDR3 coding DNA: TGTGCCATCAGTGACAGGGTGAACACTGAAGCTTTCTTT. Encoded protein: CAISDRVNTEAFF.

V and J are TRBV5-5 and TRBJ2-1, with 10 bases that match TRBD2. The CDR3 length is 15 residues. Germline CDR1 is SGHKS and CDR2 is YYEKEE (reference sequence). Germline trimming cut 2 bases from V and 7 bases from J; bases unmatched to any gene: 6. CDR3 region: CASSLLAGTFNEQFF. For the CDR3, the DNA is TGTGCCAGCAGCTTACTAGCGGGAACCTTTAATGAGCAGTTCTTC.